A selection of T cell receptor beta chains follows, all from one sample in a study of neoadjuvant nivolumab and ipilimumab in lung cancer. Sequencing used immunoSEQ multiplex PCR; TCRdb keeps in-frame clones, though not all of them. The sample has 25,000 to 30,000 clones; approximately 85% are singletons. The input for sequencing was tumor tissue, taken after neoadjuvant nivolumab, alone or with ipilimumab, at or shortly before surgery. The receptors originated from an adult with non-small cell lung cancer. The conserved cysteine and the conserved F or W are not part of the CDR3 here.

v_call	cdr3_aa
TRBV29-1	SVELGAKLF
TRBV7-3	ASAPLAGNTDTQY
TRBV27	ASSTTGTSATYEQY
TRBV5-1	ASSSGTAGTGKETQY
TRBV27	ASREWGALDEQF
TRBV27	ASSLSPYRTDTQY
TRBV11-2	ASSQNRGNIQY
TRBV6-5	ASSKGQGEGGYT
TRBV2	ASRSATGSYEQY
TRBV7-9	ASSTALSSGNTIY
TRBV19	ASSIGGGSYNEQF
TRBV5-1	ASGSLGGYT
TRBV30	AWSVGGTGNTIY
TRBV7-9	ASSLRFPGTDTQY
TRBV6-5	ASSSGVYSNQPQH
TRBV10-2	ASRFAGGLNQPQH
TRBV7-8	ASSFLSQARGQPQH
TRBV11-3	ASSRLAGGFNEQF
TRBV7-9	ASSLAAQTGELF
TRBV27	ASSLPPATF
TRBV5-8	ASSPLTDYEQY
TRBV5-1	ASIQGPGQENYGYT
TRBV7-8	ASSLSSPLSGNTIY
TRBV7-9	ASSFRADTEAF
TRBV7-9	ASSFGQVSTEAF
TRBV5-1	ASMFGGSTDTQY
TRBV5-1	ASSPPDREFYNEQF
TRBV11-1	ASSFQVSYEQY